Included here is one T cell receptor (beta chain) sequence, with context. Repertoires were generated with immunoSEQ multiplex PCR, while TCRdb's copy carries only in-frame clones and drops some. In the table there are about 72,000 clones, approximately 90% of which are singletons. The data derive from a study of OX40 agonist ivuxolimab in advanced cancers. Overall study context: Intravenous ivuxolimab at 0.01 to 10 mg/kg was given to patients every 2 weeks.

In germline, CDR1 is SNHLY, CDR2 FYNNEI. CDR3 size: 14 residues. V was pared by 6 bases and J by 8 bases, with 9 bases of the junction left unmatched. The chain joins TRBV2 to TRBJ1-4; 7 bases are shared with TRBD1. This receptor was obtained from an adult with an advanced solid tumor such as melanoma, head and neck, liver or kidney cancer. The source material was CD4+ or CD8+ T cells sorted from blood, sampled in a trial of the OX40 agonist ivuxolimab. The CDR3 nucleotides read TGTGCCAGCAGGACCGGGACAGCTGGGGAAAAACTGTTTTTT. Amino acid sequence: CASRTGTAGEKLFF. Variable domain in full (rest from reference TRBV2 and TRBJ1-4): EPEVTQTPSHQVTQMGQEVILRCVPISNHLYFYWYRQILGQKVEFLVSFYNNEISEKSEIFDDQFSVERPDGSNFTLKIRSTKLEDSAMYFCASRTGTAGEKLFFGSGTQLSVL.